This T cell receptor (beta chain) stems from a study of human T cells and chemical hapten exposure. As originally analysed: Counts of TCRs in each sample centred on a median of 95,638 and extended from approximately 21,000 to 630,000. TCRdb re-derived calls from the RACE reads in MiXCR, one entry per CDR3 protein. The V and J calls were determined by TCRdb, not by the authors. The sample has 380,000 or so distinct CDR3 sequences; approximately 4.4% are singletons. Findings and limits, study-wide: Large CDR3 similarity clusters arose significantly more often from expanded TCRs than from controls. No shift was seen in TCRs above 1 in 1000 frequency with DPC sensitization.

Noted time point: patch test 1, 2 weeks after DPC sensitization. Treatment here: therapeutic diphenylcyclopropenone sensitization with weekly scalp DPC. This clonotype was seen only a few times. Its antigen is not identified. The clonotype originates from a woman between 50 and 59 years old with alopecia areata. Some clones in this sample may be carry-over from other donors' samples. The input for sequencing was whole blood, taken in connection with sensitization to the hapten diphenylcyclopropenone (DPC).

The CDR3 spells CSARTGGSYNSPLHF. The CDR3, as DNA: TGCAGTGCGAGGACAGGGGGCTCCTATAATTCACCCCTCCACTTT. The chain has TRBV20-1 and TRBJ1-6, with 10 bases lining up with TRBD1. The ends lost 6 bases at V and 0 bases at J; junction bases unmatched: 2. CDR3 length: 15 amino acids. Germline CDR1 is DFQATT and CDR2 is SNEGSKA (reference sequence).